These 23 T cell receptor beta chains share one sample of origin, sequenced in a study of T cell changes during pregnancy in multiple sclerosis. The data were produced by immunoSEQ multiplex PCR, yet TCRdb's version contains in-frame clones alone and is incomplete. The sample lists some 45,000 clones, 95% occurring once. This sample comprised CD8+ T cells from peripheral blood mononuclear cells, obtained in the first trimester of pregnancy. The receptors were gathered from a female donor with multiple sclerosis, enrolled in a pregnancy study.

J is TRBJ2-3 and V is TRBV10-2; 11 nucleotides line up with TRBD2. V lost 6 bases to trimming and J lost 6 bases; unmatched junction nucleotides: 14. The V gene's germline CDR1 is WSHSY and CDR2 SAAADI. This CDR3 region has 17 residues. CDR3 sequence: CASRGLMTSGMGDTQYF. In DNA, the CDR3 is TGCGCCAGCAGGGGATTAATGACTAGCGGGATGGGGGATACGCAGTATTTT.

This chain links TRBV4-1 with TRBJ1-1; D might be TRBD1 (5 bases). The CDR3 covers 15 residues. Trimming took off 0 bases at V and 5 bases at J, with 13 bases between the two ends. Germline V CDR1 and CDR2: MGHRA, YSYEKL. This CDR3 is CASSQDQGEDTEAFF. The CDR3 nucleotides are TGCGCCAGCAGCCAAGATCAAGGGGAGGATACTGAAGCTTTCTTT.

The chain combines TRBV5-1 with TRBJ2-3, with D unresolved. Deletions cut 0 bases from V and 1 base from J, with 6 bases between. CDR3 length: 14 amino acids. Germline values: CDR1 SGHRS, CDR2 YFSETQ. The CDR3 loop reads CASSLALGTDTQYF. The CDR3, as DNA: TGCGCCAGCAGCTTGGCACTGGGCACAGATACGCAGTATTTT. Full variable domain (missing parts from reference TRBV5-1 and TRBJ2-3): KAGVTQTPRYLIKTRGQQVTLSCSPISGHRSVSWYQQTPGQGLQFLFEYFSETQRNKGNFPGRFSGRQFSNSRSEMNVSTLELGDSALYLCASSLALGTDTQYFGPGTRLTVL.

This clone was picked up one time. The gene calls are TRBV28 and TRBJ1-5; 10 bases align to TRBD1. Germline loops: CDR1 MDHEN, CDR2 SYDVKM. The CDR3 is made up of 16 amino acids. V lost 5 bases and J lost 1; bases outside the gene matches: 5. CDR3 in amino acids: CASSPRDRGSNQPQHF. The CDR3 DNA reads as TGTGCCAGCAGTCCAAGGGACAGGGGAAGCAATCAGCCCCAGCATTTT. The whole variable domain, remainder taken from reference TRBV28 and TRBJ1-5, is DVKVTQSSRYLVKRTGEKVFLECVQDMDHENMFWYRQDPGLGLRLIYFSYDVKMKEKGDIPEGYSVSREKKERFSLILESASTNQTSMYLCASSPRDRGSNQPQHFGDGTRLSIL.

V and J are TRBV9 and TRBJ2-5; 12 nucleotides line up with TRBD2. From germline, CDR1 is SGDLS and CDR2 YYNGEE. Trimming at V came to 4 bases and at J to 2 bases, leaving 9 bases not matched to a gene. CDR3 length: 17 residues. CDR3 region: CASSTPTSGRRQETQYF. CDR3 DNA: TGTGCCAGCAGCACCCCGACTAGCGGGAGAAGGCAAGAGACCCAGTACTTC. Using reference TRBV9 and TRBJ2-5 for the parts outside the CDR3, the full variable domain is DSGVTQTPKHLITATGQRVTLRCSPRSGDLSVYWYQQSLDQGLQFLIQYYNGEERAKGNILERFSAQQFPDLHSELNLSSLELGDSALYFCASSTPTSGRRQETQYFGPGTRLLVL.

The chain couples TRBV7-6 to TRBJ1-5; the D is unclear. The CDR3 sequence is 14 residues long. Trimming pared 0 bases from V and 6 bases from J, leaving 9 bases between. In germline, CDR1 is SGHVS, CDR2 FNYEAQ. The CDR3 DNA is TGTGCCAGCAGCTTAGCCGCCGGGAGTCAGCCCCAGCATTTT. Protein sequence: CASSLAAGSQPQHF.

This clone was seen once. The chain employs TRBV25-1 and TRBJ2-7; 7 nucleotides match TRBD1. Germline V CDR1 and CDR2: MGHDK, SYGVNS. The CDR3 spans 17 residues. V shed 0 bases and J 0 bases; nucleotides not matched to a gene: 8. CDR3 nucleotides: TGTGCCAGCAGTGAATATTCGACAGGGTCCTTCTCCTACGAGCAGTACTTC. This sequence encodes CASSEYSTGSFSYEQYF.

The rearrangement joins TRBV6-5 to TRBJ2-3, with a tentative D call TRBD2 (5 bases). Germline V gene sequence: CDR1 MNHEY, CDR2 SVGAGI. Trimming stripped 0 bases from V and 1 base from J, with 11 bases between. There are 16 residues in the CDR3. The CDR3 DNA is TGTGCCAGCAGTTACTCGGTAGAGGAGGGCACAGATACGCAGTATTTT. This codes for CASSYSVEEGTDTQYF.

The V and J genes are TRBV7-9 and TRBJ2-1; D unclear. Trimming took off 3 bases at V and 0 bases at J, with 12 bases between the two ends. This CDR3 has 16 amino acids. The V gene's germline CDR1 is SEHNR and CDR2 FQNEAQ (reference sequence). The CDR3 here is CASSLVAGSSYNEQFF. The CDR3 DNA is TGTGCCAGCAGCTTGGTTGCTGGCAGCTCCTACAATGAGCAGTTCTTC.

The genes are TRBV4-1 and TRBJ2-1; 14 bases are a match to TRBD2. Germline-derived CDR1 and CDR2 are MGHRA and YSYEKL. This CDR3 comprises 16 residues. After removal of 4 bases from V and 8 bases from J, the junction contained 7 bases not matched to a gene. CDR3 DNA: TGCGCCAGCAGCCGAGGGACTAGCGGGAGTTCAGATGAGCAGTTCTTC. Amino acid sequence: CASSRGTSGSSDEQFF.

The V call is TRBV27, the J call TRBJ2-1, with a tentative D call TRBD1 (6 bases). The germline V gene has CDR1 MNHEY and CDR2 SMNVEV (reference sequence). This CDR3 has 16 residues. V was shortened by 0 bases and J by 10 bases, with 19 bases between the two germline ends. The CDR3 bases are TGTGCCAGCAGTTTATCGGGGGCTAGCCCCCTAAAAGAGCAGTTCTTC. It codes for CASSLSGASPLKEQFF.

The chain couples TRBV6-5 to TRBJ1-1, with D possibly being TRBD1 (5 bases). The V gene lost 6 bases and the J gene lost 6 bases, with 11 bases spanning the gap. The CDR3 contains 12 residues. Germline V gene lookup returns CDR1 MNHEY and CDR2 SVGAGI. The CDR3 sequence is CASSSRGAEAFF. CDR3 nucleotides: TGTGCCAGCAGCTCCCGGGGGGCTGAAGCTTTCTTT.

V usage is TRBV5-6 and J usage is TRBJ2-3, with D possibly matching TRBD2 (6 bases). V lost 4 bases, J lost 8 bases, and 17 bases lay in between. This CDR3 is built from 14 residues. CDR1 SGHDT and CDR2 YYEEEE come from the germline V gene. Written as DNA, the CDR3 is TGTGCCAGCAGCACCGGAGGGGACCTCGGTACGCAGTATTTT. Translated: CASSTGGDLGTQYF.

This clone has more than one count but fewer than ten. The chain links TRBV7-9 to TRBJ2-7; 8 bases are shared with TRBD2. CDR1 and CDR2 (germline): SEHNR, FQNEAQ (reference sequence). V gave up 0 bases and J gave up 2 bases; unmatched junction bases: 9. This CDR3 has 17 amino acids. This CDR3 reads CASSLAYSGTEAYEQYF. DNA of the CDR3: TGTGCCAGCAGCTTAGCGTATAGCGGGACCGAGGCCTACGAGCAGTACTTC.

The V and J genes are TRBV2 and TRBJ2-1, with 11 bases identical to TRBD2. The V segment lost 3 bases and the J segment 0 bases; nucleotides outside the gene matches: 10. Germline V gene sequence: CDR1 SNHLY, CDR2 FYNNEI. The CDR3 loop spans 19 amino acids. The CDR3 DNA reads TGTGCCAGCAGTGATGACCTAGCGGGAGGCGCGAGCTCCTACAATGAGCAGTTCTTC. This translates into CASSDDLAGGASSYNEQFF.

This chain connects TRBV30 to TRBJ1-3; 9 nucleotides align to TRBD1. Trimming at V came to 0 bases and at J to 4 bases, leaving 1 base not matched to a gene. This CDR3 contains 14 residues. Germline V gives CDR1 GTSNPN, CDR2 SVGIG (reference sequence). As DNA, the CDR3 is TGTGCCTGGAGTGTAGGGACAGGGGGAAACACCATATATTTT. Translated, it gives CAWSVGTGGNTIYF.

The chain is built from TRBV5-6 and TRBJ1-2; 8 nucleotides match TRBD1. The V and J ends lost 4 bases and 5 bases, in that order; junction bases with no gene match: 4. The CDR3 is 13 residues long. Per the germline V gene, CDR1 is SGHDT and CDR2 is YYEEEE. The CDR3: CASSPGGGYGYTF. CDR3 nucleotides: TGTGCCAGCAGCCCAGGGGGCGGTTATGGCTACACCTTC.

The rearrangement uses TRBV28 and TRBJ2-3, with 14 bases identical to TRBD2. V gave up 1 base and J gave up 0 bases; unmatched junction bases: 6. Germline V gene data show CDR1 as MDHEN and CDR2 as SYDVKM. This CDR3 region has 19 residues. The CDR3 DNA is TGTGCCAGCAGTTTATCGGGACTAGCGGGAGTGTCTAGCACAGATACGCAGTATTTT. Its protein is CASSLSGLAGVSSTDTQYF. Full variable domain (missing parts from reference TRBV28 and TRBJ2-3): DVKVTQSSRYLVKRTGEKVFLECVQDMDHENMFWYRQDPGLGLRLIYFSYDVKMKEKGDIPEGYSVSREKKERFSLILESASTNQTSMYLCASSLSGLAGVSSTDTQYFGPGTRLTVL.

V is TRBV19 and J is TRBJ2-7; TRBD2 matches at 10 bases. The CDR3 covers 15 residues. Germline V CDR1 and CDR2: LNHDA, SQIVND (reference sequence). The V gene end was trimmed by 3 bases and the J gene end by 3 bases; junction bases not matched to a gene: 5. CDR3 coding DNA: TGTGCCAGTAGTATGGGCAGCGGGAGGGTCTACGAGCAGTACTTC. It is translated as CASSMGSGRVYEQYF.

The chain recombines TRBV13 with TRBJ2-1; 9 nucleotides align to TRBD2. The germline V gene has CDR1 PRHDT and CDR2 FYEKMQ (reference sequence). This CDR3 is 16 amino acids long. Trimming at V came to 1 base and at J to 4 bases, leaving 5 bases not matched to a gene. CDR3 in DNA: TGTGCCAGCAGCTTAGCCGCAAGCGGGGGGTACAATGAGCAGTTCTTC. This encodes CASSLAASGGYNEQFF. The entire variable domain, with the rest obtained from reference TRBV13 and TRBJ2-1, is as follows: AAGVIQSPRHLIKEKRETATLKCYPIPRHDTVYWYQQGPGQDPQFLISFYEKMQSDKGSIPDRFSAQQFSDYHSELNMSSLELGDSALYFCASSLAASGGYNEQFFGPGTRLTVL.

The chain couples TRBV7-9 to TRBJ2-7; 9 nucleotides align to TRBD1. The V segment lost 4 bases and the J segment 4 bases; nucleotides outside the gene matches: 8. The CDR3 is made up of 15 amino acids. The germline V gene has CDR1 SEHNR and CDR2 FQNEAQ (reference sequence). CDR3 in DNA: TGTGCCAGCAGCTCAAGGACAGGGGCTACATACGAGCAGTACTTC. Translated, it gives CASSSRTGATYEQYF.

V and J are TRBV18 and TRBJ2-1, with 8 nucleotides matching TRBD1. This CDR3 contains 15 residues. V lost 0 bases and J lost 8; bases outside the gene matches: 6. Germline V gives CDR1 KGHSH, CDR2 LQKENI. CDR3 sequence: CASSPPMDREDEQFF. The CDR3 DNA reads TGTGCCAGCTCACCACCTATGGACAGGGAGGATGAGCAGTTCTTC. Full variable domain (missing parts from reference TRBV18 and TRBJ2-1): NAGVMQNPRHLVRRRGQEARLRCSPMKGHSHVYWYRQLPEEGLKFMVYLQKENIIDESGMPKERFSAEFPKEGPSILRIQQVVRGDSAAYFCASSPPMDREDEQFFGPGTRLTVL.

The chain recombines TRBV5-1 with TRBJ2-3; 8 bases align to TRBD1. The CDR3 is made up of 18 amino acids. Trimming removed 0 bases from V and 2 bases from J; junction bases left unmatched: 11. CDR1 and CDR2 from the germline V gene are SGHRS and YFSETQ. DNA for the CDR3: TGCGCCAGCAGCTTGGCCGATCCCAGGGGGCTGTTCACAGATACGCAGTATTTT. As protein: CASSLADPRGLFTDTQYF. Full variable domain (rest looked up from reference TRBV5-1 and TRBJ2-3): KAGVTQTPRYLIKTRGQQVTLSCSPISGHRSVSWYQQTPGQGLQFLFEYFSETQRNKGNFPGRFSGRQFSNSRSEMNVSTLELGDSALYLCASSLADPRGLFTDTQYFGPGTRLTVL.